This section outlines one T cell receptor beta chain sequence together with its context. With 5 bases removed from V and 0 bases from J, the gap between germline ends came to 17 bases. The length of the CDR3 is 17 residues. The germline gives CDR1 MNHEY, CDR2 SMNVEV (reference sequence). The data are from a study of T cell changes during pregnancy in multiple sclerosis. Measured with immunoSEQ multiplex PCR; TCRdb has only the in-frame clones, and not every one. The table has 79,000 or so clones, approximately 91% seen once; the top ten hold less than 3.5%. This TCR came from a female donor with multiple sclerosis, enrolled in a pregnancy study. This chain uses TRBV27 with TRBJ2-1, with a weak D call TRBD1 (5 bases). The sample here was peripheral blood, taken before pregnancy. CDR3: CASSPPTADSSYNEQFF. The CDR3 nucleotides read TGTGCCAGCAGTCCACCTACAGCAGACAGCTCCTACAATGAGCAGTTCTTC.